The clone carrying this TCR beta chain was seen a handful of times. Per germline, CDR1 MNHEY and CDR2 SVGAGI. Trimming shortened V by 6 bases and J by 5 bases, and 11 bases separated the two germline ends. The CDR3 is 13 amino acids. These data come from a study of cytomegalovirus exposure and HLA in healthy donors. The PCR made use of 60 Vbeta and 13 Jbeta primers. The table came from immunoSEQ multiplex PCR; TCRdb's copy has only in-frame clones and leaves some out. The table records around 160,000 clones, roughly two thirds of them present only once. This chain connects TRBV6-5 to TRBJ2-1; no clear D gene. Sequenced sample: PBMCs. The source is a woman aged 18-29 years in good health and CMV-seropositive. For the CDR3, the DNA is TGTGCCAGCAGCCAACTAAGAAACAATGAGCAGTTCTTC. The encoded protein is CASSQLRNNEQFF.